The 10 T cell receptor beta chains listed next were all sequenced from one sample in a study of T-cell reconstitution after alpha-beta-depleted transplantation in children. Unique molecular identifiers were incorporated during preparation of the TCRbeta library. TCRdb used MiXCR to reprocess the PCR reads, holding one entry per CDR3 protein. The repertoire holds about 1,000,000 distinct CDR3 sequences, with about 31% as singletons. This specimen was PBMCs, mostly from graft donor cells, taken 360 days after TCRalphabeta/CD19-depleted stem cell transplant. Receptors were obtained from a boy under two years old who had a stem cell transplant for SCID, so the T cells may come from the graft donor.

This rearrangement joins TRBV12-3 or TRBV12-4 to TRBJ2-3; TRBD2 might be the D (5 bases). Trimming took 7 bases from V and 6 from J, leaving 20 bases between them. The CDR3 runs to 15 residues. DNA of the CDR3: TGTGCCAGCACCTTGAGGGCGGTTAAAGGTGATACGCAGTATTTT. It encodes CASTLRAVKGDTQYF.

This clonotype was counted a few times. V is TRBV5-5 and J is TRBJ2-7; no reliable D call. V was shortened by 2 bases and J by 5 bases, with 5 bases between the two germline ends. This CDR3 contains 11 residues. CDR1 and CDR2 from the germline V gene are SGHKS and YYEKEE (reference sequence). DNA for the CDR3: TGTGCCAGCAGCTTCCGGAACGAGCAGTACTTC. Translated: CASSFRNEQYF. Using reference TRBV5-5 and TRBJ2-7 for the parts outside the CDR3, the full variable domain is DAGVTQSPTHLIKTRGQQVTLRCSPISGHKSVSWYQQVLGQGPQFIFQYYEKEERGRGNFPDRFSARQFPNYSSELNVNALLLGDSALYLCASSFRNEQYFGPGTRLTVT.

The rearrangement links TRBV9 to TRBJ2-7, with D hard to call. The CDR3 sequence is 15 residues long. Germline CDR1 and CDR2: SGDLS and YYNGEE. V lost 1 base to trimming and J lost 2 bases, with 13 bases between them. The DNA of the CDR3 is TGTGCCAGCAGCGTAAGTCCGGGCTCAACCTACGAGCAGTACTTC. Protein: CASSVSPGSTYEQYF.

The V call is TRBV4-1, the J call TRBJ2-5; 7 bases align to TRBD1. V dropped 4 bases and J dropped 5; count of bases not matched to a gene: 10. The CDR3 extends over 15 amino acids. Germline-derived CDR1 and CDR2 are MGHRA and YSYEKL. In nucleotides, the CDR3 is TGCGCCAGCAGCCGCGTAGGGGGCCCCCGGGAGACCCAGTACTTC. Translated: CASSRVGGPRETQYF.

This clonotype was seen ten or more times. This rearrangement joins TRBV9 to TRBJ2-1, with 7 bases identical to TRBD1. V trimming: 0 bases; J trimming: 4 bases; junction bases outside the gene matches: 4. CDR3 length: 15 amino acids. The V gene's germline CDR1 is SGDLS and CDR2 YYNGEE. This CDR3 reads CASSVGGQVYNEQFF. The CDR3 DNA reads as TGTGCCAGCAGCGTAGGAGGACAGGTGTACAATGAGCAGTTCTTC.

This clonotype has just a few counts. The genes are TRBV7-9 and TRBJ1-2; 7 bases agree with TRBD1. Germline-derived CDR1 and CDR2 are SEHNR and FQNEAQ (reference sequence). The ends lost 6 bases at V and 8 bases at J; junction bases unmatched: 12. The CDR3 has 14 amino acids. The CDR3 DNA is TGTGCCAGCAGTCCAACACAGGGGCCGACGGGCTACACCTTC. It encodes CASSPTQGPTGYTF.

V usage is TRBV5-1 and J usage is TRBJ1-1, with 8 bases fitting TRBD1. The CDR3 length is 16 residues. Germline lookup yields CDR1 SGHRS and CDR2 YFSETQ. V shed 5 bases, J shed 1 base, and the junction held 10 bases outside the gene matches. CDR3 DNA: TGCGCCAGCAGTATTACCGCCGGGACAGGGAACACTGAAGCTTTCTTT. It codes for CASSITAGTGNTEAFF.

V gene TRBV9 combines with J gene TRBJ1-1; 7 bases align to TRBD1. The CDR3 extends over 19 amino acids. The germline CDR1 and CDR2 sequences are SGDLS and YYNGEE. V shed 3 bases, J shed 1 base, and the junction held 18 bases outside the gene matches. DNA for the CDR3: TGTGCCAGCAGCGCAGGATTGTCTTCGGACAGGCGCCGGAACACTGAAGCTTTCTTT. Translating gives CASSAGLSSDRRRNTEAFF.

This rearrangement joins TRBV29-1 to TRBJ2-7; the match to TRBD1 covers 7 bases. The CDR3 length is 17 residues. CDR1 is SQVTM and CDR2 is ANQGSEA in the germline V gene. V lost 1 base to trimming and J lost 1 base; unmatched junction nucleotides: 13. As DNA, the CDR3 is TGCAGCGTTGAAGCCCCGGGTAAGACAGGGAATTCCTACGAGCAGTACTTC. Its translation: CSVEAPGKTGNSYEQYF.

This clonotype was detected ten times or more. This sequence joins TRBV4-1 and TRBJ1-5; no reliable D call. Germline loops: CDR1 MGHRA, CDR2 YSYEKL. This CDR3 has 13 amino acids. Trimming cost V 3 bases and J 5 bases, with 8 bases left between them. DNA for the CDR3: TGCGCCAGCAGCCACCTTTCTCATCAGCCCCAGCATTTT. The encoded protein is CASSHLSHQPQHF.